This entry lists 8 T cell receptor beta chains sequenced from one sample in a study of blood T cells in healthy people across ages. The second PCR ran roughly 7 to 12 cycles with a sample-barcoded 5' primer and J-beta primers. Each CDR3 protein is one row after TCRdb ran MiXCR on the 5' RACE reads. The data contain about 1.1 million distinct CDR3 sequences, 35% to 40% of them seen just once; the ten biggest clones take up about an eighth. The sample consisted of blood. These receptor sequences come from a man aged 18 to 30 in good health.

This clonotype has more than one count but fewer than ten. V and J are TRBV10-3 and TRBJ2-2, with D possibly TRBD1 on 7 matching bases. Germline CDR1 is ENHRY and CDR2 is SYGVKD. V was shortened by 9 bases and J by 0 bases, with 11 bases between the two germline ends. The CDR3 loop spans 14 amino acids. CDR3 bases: TGTGCCATAGGGGGGACAGCGAACACCGGGGAGCTGTTTTTT. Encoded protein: CAIGGTANTGELFF.

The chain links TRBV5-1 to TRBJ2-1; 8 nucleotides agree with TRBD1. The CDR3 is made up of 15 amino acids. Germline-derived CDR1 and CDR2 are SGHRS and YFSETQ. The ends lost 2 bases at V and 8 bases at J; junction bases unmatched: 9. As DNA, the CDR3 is TGCGCCAGCAGCTTAAACCCCGGACAGGGCCATGAGCAGTTCTTC. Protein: CASSLNPGQGHEQFF.

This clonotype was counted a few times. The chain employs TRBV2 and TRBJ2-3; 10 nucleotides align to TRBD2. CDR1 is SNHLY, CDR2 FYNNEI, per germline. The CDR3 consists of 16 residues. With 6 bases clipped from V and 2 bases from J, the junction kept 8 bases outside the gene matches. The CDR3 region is CASRPGLASYTDTQYF. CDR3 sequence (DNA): TGTGCCAGCAGGCCGGGACTAGCGAGTTACACAGATACGCAGTATTTT.

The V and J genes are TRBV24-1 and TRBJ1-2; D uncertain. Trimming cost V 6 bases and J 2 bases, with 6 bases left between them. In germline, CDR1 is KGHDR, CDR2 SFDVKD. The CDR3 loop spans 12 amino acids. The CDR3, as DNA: TGTGCCACCAGTACCAGGAACTATGGCTACACCTTC. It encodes CATSTRNYGYTF.

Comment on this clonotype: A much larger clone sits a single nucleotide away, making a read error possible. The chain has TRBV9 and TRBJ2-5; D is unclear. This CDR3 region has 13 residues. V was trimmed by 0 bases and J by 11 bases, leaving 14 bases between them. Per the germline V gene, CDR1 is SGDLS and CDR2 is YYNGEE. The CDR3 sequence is CASSVGRDNEQYF. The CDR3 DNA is TGTGCCAGCAGCGTAGGTAGAGACAATGAGCAGTACTTC. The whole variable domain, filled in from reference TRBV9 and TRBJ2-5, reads DSGVTQTPKHLITATGQRVTLRCSPRSGDLSVYWYQQSLDQGLQFLIQYYNGEERAKGNILERFSAQQFPDLHSELNLSSLELGDSALYFCASSVGRDNEQYFGPGTRLLVL.

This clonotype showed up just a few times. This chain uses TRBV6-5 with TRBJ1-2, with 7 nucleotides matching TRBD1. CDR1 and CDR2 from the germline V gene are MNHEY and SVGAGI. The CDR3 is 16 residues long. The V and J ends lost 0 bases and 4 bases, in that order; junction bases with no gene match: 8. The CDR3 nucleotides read TGTGCCAGCAGTTACTCCCTCGCGGACAGGTTCTATGGCTACACCTTC. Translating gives CASSYSLADRFYGYTF.

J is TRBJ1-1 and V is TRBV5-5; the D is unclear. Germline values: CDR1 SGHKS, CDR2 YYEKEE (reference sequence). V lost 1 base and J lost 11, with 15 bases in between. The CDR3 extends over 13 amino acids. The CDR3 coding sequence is TGTGCCAGCAGCTTGATGACGGGCCCCACCGCTTTCTTT. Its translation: CASSLMTGPTAFF. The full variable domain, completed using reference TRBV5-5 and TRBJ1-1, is DAGVTQSPTHLIKTRGQQVTLRCSPISGHKSVSWYQQVLGQGPQFIFQYYEKEERGRGNFPDRFSARQFPNYSSELNVNALLLGDSALYLCASSLMTGPTAFFGQGTRLTVV.

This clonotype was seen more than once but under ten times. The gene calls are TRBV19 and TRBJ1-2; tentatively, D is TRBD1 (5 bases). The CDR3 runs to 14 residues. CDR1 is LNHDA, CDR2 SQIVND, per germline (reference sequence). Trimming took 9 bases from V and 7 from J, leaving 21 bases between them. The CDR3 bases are TGTGCCAGCCGACCCCTGGGGGTGTTAGGTGGCTACACCTTC. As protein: CASRPLGVLGGYTF.